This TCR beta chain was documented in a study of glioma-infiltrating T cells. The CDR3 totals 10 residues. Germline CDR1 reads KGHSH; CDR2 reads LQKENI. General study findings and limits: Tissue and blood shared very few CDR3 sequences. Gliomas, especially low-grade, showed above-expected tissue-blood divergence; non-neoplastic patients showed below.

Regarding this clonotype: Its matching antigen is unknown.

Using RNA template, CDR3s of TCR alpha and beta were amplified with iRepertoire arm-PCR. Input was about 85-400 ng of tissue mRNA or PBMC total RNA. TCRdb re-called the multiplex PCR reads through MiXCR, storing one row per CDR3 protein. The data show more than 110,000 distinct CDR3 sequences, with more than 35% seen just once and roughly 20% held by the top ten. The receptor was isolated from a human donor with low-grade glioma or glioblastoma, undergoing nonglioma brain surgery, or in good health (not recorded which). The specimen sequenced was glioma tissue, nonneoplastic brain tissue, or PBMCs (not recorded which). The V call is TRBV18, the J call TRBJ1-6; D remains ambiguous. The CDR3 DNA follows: TGTGCGGAGGGTAATTCACCCCTCCACTTT. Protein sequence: CAEGNSPLHF.